This TCR beta chain was identified in a study of blood T cells in healthy people across ages. Using a J-beta primer mix together with a sample-barcoded 5' primer, a second PCR was run for roughly 7 to 11 cycles. Each CDR3 protein is one row after TCRdb ran MiXCR on the 5' RACE reads. Counted here are some 670,000 distinct CDR3 sequences, 52% occurring once; the ten biggest clones make up roughly 14%. This clonotype was recorded at least ten times. This CDR3 is built from 14 residues. CDR1 and CDR2 (germline): SGHTA, FQGNSA. Trimming took off 2 bases at V and 5 bases at J, with 10 bases between the two ends.

This clonotype originated in a woman of 80 years or more in good health. Sample: blood. V and J are TRBV7-2 and TRBJ2-1; no definite D call. The CDR3 reads CASSLRFIHNEQFF. The DNA for the CDR3 is TGTGCCAGCAGCTTAAGGTTTATCCACAATGAGCAGTTCTTC.